This TCR beta chain was profiled in a study of molecular identifiers for immune sequencing clone quantification. This clonotype has only a few counts. MiXCR was run by TCRdb on the PCR reads, yielding one entry per CDR3 protein. The sample includes 400,000 to 600,000 distinct CDR3 sequences, roughly 23% of them seen just once. The CDR3 runs to 18 residues. Germline V CDR1 and CDR2: DFQATT, SNEGSKA (reference sequence). The V end lost 0 bases, the J end lost 0 bases, and 19 bases lay between the germline ends. The rearrangement uses TRBV20-1 and TRBJ2-3, with a possible D match to TRBD2 (6 bases). The receptor comes from a human donor in good health. Some libraries in this study had Jurkat cell RNA spiked in. The sample comprised naive CD8+ T cells from blood, with Jurkat cell RNA spiked in. Specified subset: FACS-sorted CD8+CD4-CCR7+CD45RA+ naive T cells. CDR3: CSARDFPPGTYSTDTQYF. Here the CDR3 DNA reads TGCAGTGCTAGAGATTTCCCCCCCGGGACTTATAGCACAGATACGCAGTATTTT.